Listed below are T cell receptor beta chains from one sample, sequenced in a study of cytomegalovirus exposure and HLA in healthy donors. This table comes from immunoSEQ multiplex PCR, and its TCRdb copy is limited to in-frame clones, with some not included. The sample lists under 200,000 clones, about 80% occurring once. Source material: PBMCs. The receptors stem from a woman aged 35 to 49 in good health and CMV-seronegative. Both conserved end residues are part of each CDR3. A D gene is named only where the DNA matches it firmly. Where a row states a size, it is once, few, many or the class of an expanded clone; other rows omit it.

j_gene: TRBJ1-1; abundance: -; d_gene: -; v_gene: TRBV6-5; CDR3aa: CASSYSSSAGNTEAFF; CDR3nt: TGTGCCAGCAGTTACTCGAGTTCGGCGGGGAACACTGAAGCTTTCTTT
j_gene: TRBJ1-1; abundance: -; d_gene: TRBD1; v_gene: TRBV7-2; CDR3aa: CASSQWTGGGEAFF; CDR3nt: TGTGCCAGCAGCCAGTGGACAGGGGGCGGTGAAGCTTTCTTT
j_gene: TRBJ1-4; abundance: -; d_gene: -; v_gene: TRBV18; CDR3aa: CASSPGQIATNEKLFF; CDR3nt: TGTGCCAGCTCACCAGGGCAGATTGCAACTAATGAAAAACTGTTTTTT
j_gene: TRBJ1-1; abundance: -; d_gene: TRBD1; v_gene: TRBV7-9; CDR3aa: CASSRQGTIMNTEAFF; CDR3nt: TGTGCCAGCAGCCGACAGGGAACTATAATGAACACTGAAGCTTTCTTT
j_gene: TRBJ2-1; abundance: -; d_gene: TRBD2; v_gene: TRBV13; CDR3aa: CASSWGLAGVNEQFF; CDR3nt: TGTGCCAGCAGCTGGGGACTAGCGGGAGTTAATGAGCAGTTCTTC
j_gene: TRBJ2-2; abundance: -; d_gene: TRBD2; v_gene: TRBV15; CDR3aa: CATHGGGHSGELFF; CDR3nt: TGTGCCACCCACGGGGGGGGCCATTCCGGGGAGCTGTTTTTT
j_gene: TRBJ1-2; abundance: -; d_gene: -; v_gene: TRBV6-9; CDR3aa: CASTRSARFSNYGYTF; CDR3nt: TGTGCCAGCACCAGATCGGCCAGGTTCAGTAACTATGGCTACACCTTC
j_gene: TRBJ1-3; abundance: -; d_gene: -; v_gene: TRBV6-6; CDR3aa: CASVVAGSSGNTIYF; CDR3nt: TGTGCCAGCGTTGTAGCGGGAAGTTCTGGAAACACCATATATTTT
j_gene: TRBJ1-2; abundance: -; d_gene: TRBD1; v_gene: TRBV9; CDR3aa: CASSPTDRNYGYTF; CDR3nt: TGTGCCAGCAGTCCGACGGACAGGAACTATGGCTACACCTTC
j_gene: TRBJ1-2; abundance: once; d_gene: -; v_gene: TRBV15; CDR3aa: CATSRVGGLYGYTF; CDR3nt: TGTGCCACCAGCAGAGTTGGGGGACTCTATGGCTACACCTTC
j_gene: TRBJ1-1; abundance: few; d_gene: TRBD1; v_gene: TRBV5-6; CDR3aa: CASSPGTGLSEAFF; CDR3nt: TGTGCCAGCAGTCCCGGGACAGGGCTCTCTGAAGCTTTCTTT
j_gene: TRBJ2-1; abundance: -; d_gene: -; v_gene: TRBV12-5; CDR3aa: CASGLFGGGDNEQFF; CDR3nt: TGTGCTAGTGGTTTGTTCGGGGGAGGCGACAATGAGCAGTTCTTC
j_gene: TRBJ1-2; abundance: -; d_gene: -; v_gene: TRBV10-2; CDR3aa: CASSESGGQRISGYTF; CDR3nt: TGCGCCAGCAGTGAGTCGGGGGGGCAGAGGATCTCTGGCTACACCTTC
j_gene: TRBJ2-2; abundance: -; d_gene: -; v_gene: TRBV5-6; CDR3aa: CASSPLSGPGVRTGELFF; CDR3nt: TGTGCCAGCAGCCCCCTCTCCGGACCGGGAGTTCGGACCGGGGAGCTGTTTTTT
j_gene: TRBJ1-2; abundance: -; d_gene: TRBD1; v_gene: TRBV18; CDR3aa: CASSGDSPLYGYTF; CDR3nt: TGTGCCAGCTCAGGGGACAGTCCGCTCTATGGCTACACCTTC
j_gene: TRBJ1-1; abundance: few; d_gene: -; v_gene: TRBV27; CDR3aa: CASSLRVTGTEAFF; CDR3nt: TGTGCCAGCAGTTTAAGAGTTACGGGCACTGAAGCTTTCTTT
j_gene: TRBJ1-5; abundance: -; d_gene: -; v_gene: TRBV19; CDR3aa: CASSIQGSNQPQHF; CDR3nt: TGTGCCAGTAGTATTCAGGGTAGCAATCAGCCCCAGCATTTT
j_gene: TRBJ2-7; abundance: -; d_gene: -; v_gene: TRBV4-3; CDR3aa: CASSPSVGSYEQYF; CDR3nt: TGCGCCAGCAGCCCTTCGGTTGGTTCCTACGAGCAGTACTTC
j_gene: TRBJ1-2; abundance: -; d_gene: TRBD1; v_gene: TRBV12-5; CDR3aa: CAHRGPAGYTF; CDR3nt: TGTGCCCACAGGGGGCCGGCTGGCTACACCTTC
j_gene: TRBJ2-7; abundance: -; d_gene: -; v_gene: TRBV7-9; CDR3aa: CASSLAESTGEQYF; CDR3nt: TGTGCCAGCAGCTTAGCGGAATCGACGGGCGAGCAGTACTTC
j_gene: TRBJ2-7; abundance: -; d_gene: -; v_gene: TRBV9; CDR3aa: CASSEGDRRGDEQYF; CDR3nt: TGTGCCAGCAGCGAGGGGGACCGCCGTGGGGACGAGCAGTACTTC
j_gene: TRBJ2-5; abundance: -; d_gene: TRBD1; v_gene: TRBV9; CDR3aa: CASSAARALQGETQYF; CDR3nt: TGTGCCAGCAGCGCCGCTCGGGCCCTACAGGGGGAGACCCAGTACTTC
j_gene: TRBJ2-3; abundance: -; d_gene: -; v_gene: TRBV25-1; CDR3aa: CASTPLGESQYTQYF; CDR3nt: TGTGCCAGCACACCCCTGGGAGAGTCACAATATACGCAGTATTTT
j_gene: TRBJ1-2; abundance: -; d_gene: -; v_gene: TRBV10-2; CDR3aa: CASSESTGGRPYGYTF; CDR3nt: TGCGCCAGCAGTGAGTCGACGGGGGGAAGGCCCTATGGCTACACCTTC
j_gene: TRBJ2-7; abundance: -; d_gene: -; v_gene: TRBV2; CDR3aa: CASSGVGAGISEQYF; CDR3nt: TGTGCCAGCAGCGGGGTGGGGGCAGGAATTTCCGAGCAGTACTTC
j_gene: TRBJ2-7; abundance: once; d_gene: -; v_gene: TRBV27; CDR3aa: CASSTYPSSYEQYF; CDR3nt: TGTGCCAGCAGTACCTACCCGTCCTCCTACGAGCAGTACTTC
j_gene: TRBJ2-3; abundance: once; d_gene: TRBD1; v_gene: TRBV4-1; CDR3aa: CASSNSEPPRGLGTDTQYF; CDR3nt: TGCGCCAGCAGCAATAGTGAGCCGCCTAGGGGGCTAGGCACAGATACGCAGTATTTT
j_gene: TRBJ1-3; abundance: -; d_gene: -; v_gene: TRBV5-4; CDR3aa: CASSSQGNGNTIYF; CDR3nt: TGTGCCAGCAGCTCACAGGGAAACGGAAACACCATATATTTT
j_gene: TRBJ1-1; abundance: once; d_gene: -; v_gene: TRBV7-9; CDR3aa: CASSLVGSGNTEAFF; CDR3nt: TGTGCCAGCAGCTTAGTCGGTTCAGGGAACACTGAAGCTTTCTTT
j_gene: TRBJ2-6; abundance: -; d_gene: TRBD1; v_gene: TRBV28; CDR3aa: CASLGQATSGANVLTF; CDR3nt: TGTGCCAGCCTAGGACAGGCCACCTCTGGGGCCAACGTCCTGACTTTC
j_gene: TRBJ2-5; abundance: -; d_gene: TRBD2; v_gene: TRBV30; CDR3aa: CAWSVFRGGSSQYF; CDR3nt: TGTGCCTGGAGTGTATTTCGGGGGGGCAGTAGCCAGTACTTC
j_gene: TRBJ2-5; abundance: -; d_gene: TRBD2; v_gene: TRBV7-2; CDR3aa: CASSRLRGVQETQYF; CDR3nt: TGTGCCAGCAGCCGTTTGCGGGGGGTTCAAGAGACCCAGTACTTC